This section outlines one TCR beta chain sequence together with its context. Given a much more abundant clone one base away, this may be a read error. This sample stems from a study of human T cells and chemical hapten exposure. Time point meaning: pre-sensitization, week 0. The treatment is: therapeutic diphenylcyclopropenone sensitization with weekly scalp DPC. This CDR3 has 13 residues. Per germline, CDR1 SQVTM and CDR2 ANQGSEA. Each CDR3 protein is one row after TCRdb ran MiXCR on the RACE reads. The sample consists of around 62,000 distinct CDR3 sequences, about 7% of them appearing once. This chain connects TRBV29-1 to TRBJ2-3; 8 nucleotides line up with TRBD2. The receptor comes from a woman between 25 and 40 years old with alopecia areata. Some clones in this sample may be carry-over from other donors' samples. The sample here was whole blood, taken in connection with sensitization to the hapten diphenylcyclopropenone (DPC). DNA of the CDR3: TGCGGCGTCCCCCGCCGGGGGGGCGATACGCAGTATTTT. This encodes CGVPRRGGDTQYF.